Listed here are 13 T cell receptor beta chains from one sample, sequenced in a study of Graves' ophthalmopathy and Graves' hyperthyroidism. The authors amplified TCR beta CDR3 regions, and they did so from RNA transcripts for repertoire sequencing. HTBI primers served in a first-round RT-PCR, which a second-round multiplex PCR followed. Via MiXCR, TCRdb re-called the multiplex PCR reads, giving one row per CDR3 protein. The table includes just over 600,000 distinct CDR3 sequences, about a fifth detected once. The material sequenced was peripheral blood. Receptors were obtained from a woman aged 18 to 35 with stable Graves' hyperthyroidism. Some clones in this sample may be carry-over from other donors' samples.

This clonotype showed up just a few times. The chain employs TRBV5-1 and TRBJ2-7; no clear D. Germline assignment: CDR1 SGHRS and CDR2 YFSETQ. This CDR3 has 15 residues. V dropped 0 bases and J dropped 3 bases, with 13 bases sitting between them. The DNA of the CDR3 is TGCGCCAGCAGCTTGGTCGCCACCCCAGACTACGAGCAGTACTTC. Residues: CASSLVATPDYEQYF.

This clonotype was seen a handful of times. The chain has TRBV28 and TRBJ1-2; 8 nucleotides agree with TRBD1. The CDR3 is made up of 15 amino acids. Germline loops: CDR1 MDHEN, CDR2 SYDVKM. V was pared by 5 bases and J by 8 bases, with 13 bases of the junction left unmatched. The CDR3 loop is CASSPRDRPWGGYTF. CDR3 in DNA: TGTGCCAGCAGTCCTAGGGACAGGCCATGGGGGGGCTACACCTTC.

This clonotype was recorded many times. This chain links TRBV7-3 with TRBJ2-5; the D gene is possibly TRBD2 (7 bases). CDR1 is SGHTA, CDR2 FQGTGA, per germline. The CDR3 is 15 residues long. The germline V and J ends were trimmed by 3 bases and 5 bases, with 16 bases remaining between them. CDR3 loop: CASSFGAGAGETQYF. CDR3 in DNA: TGTGCCAGCAGCTTCGGTGCGGGGGCCGGGGAGACCCAGTACTTC.

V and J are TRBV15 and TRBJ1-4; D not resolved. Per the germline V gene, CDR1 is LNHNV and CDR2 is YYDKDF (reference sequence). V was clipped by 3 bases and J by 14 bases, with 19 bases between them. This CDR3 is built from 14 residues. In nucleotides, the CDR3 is TGTGCCACCAGCAGCCCGAAGGGCGGGGAAGGGCTGTTTTTT. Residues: CATSSPKGGEGLFF.

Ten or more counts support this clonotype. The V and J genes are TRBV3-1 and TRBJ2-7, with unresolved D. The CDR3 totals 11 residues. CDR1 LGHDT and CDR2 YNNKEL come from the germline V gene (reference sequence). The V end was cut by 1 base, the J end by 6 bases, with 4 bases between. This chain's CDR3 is CASSQALEQYF. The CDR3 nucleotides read TGTGCCAGCAGCCAAGCGCTCGAGCAGTACTTC.

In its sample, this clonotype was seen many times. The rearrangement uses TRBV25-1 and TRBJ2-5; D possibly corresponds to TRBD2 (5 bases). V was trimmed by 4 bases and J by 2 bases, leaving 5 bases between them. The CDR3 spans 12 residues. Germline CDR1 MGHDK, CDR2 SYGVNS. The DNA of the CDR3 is TGTGCCAGCAGTGCGGGACAAGAGACCCAGTACTTC. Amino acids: CASSAGQETQYF.

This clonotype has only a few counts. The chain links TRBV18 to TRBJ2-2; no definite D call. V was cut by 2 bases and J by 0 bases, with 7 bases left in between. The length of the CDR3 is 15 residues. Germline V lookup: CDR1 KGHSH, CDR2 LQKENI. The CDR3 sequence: CASSPSRANTGELFF. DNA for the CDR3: TGTGCCAGCTCACCAAGCAGAGCGAACACCGGGGAGCTGTTTTTT.

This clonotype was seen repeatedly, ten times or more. The CDR3 spells CSARERETKGYTF. CDR3 DNA sequence: TGCAGTGCTAGAGAAAGGGAAACGAAAGGCTACACCTTC. The chain employs TRBV20-1 and TRBJ1-2, with D unclear. V lost 0 bases and J 8 bases, leaving 13 bases between the germline ends. The CDR3 is 13 residues long. CDR1 and CDR2 from the germline V gene are DFQATT and SNEGSKA (reference sequence).

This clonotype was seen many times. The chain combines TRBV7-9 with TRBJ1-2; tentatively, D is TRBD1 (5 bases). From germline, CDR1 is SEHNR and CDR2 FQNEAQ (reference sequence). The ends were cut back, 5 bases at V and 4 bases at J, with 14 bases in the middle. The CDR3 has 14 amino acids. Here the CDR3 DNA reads TGTGCCAGCAGCCCCGACAGTAGACCCTATGGCTACACCTTC. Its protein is CASSPDSRPYGYTF. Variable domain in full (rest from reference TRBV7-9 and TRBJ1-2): DTGVSQNPRHKITKRGQNVTFRCDPISEHNRLYWYRQTLGQGPEFLTYFQNEAQLEKSRLLSDRFSAERPKGSFSTLEIQRTEQGDSAMYLCASSPDSRPYGYTFGSGTRLTVV.

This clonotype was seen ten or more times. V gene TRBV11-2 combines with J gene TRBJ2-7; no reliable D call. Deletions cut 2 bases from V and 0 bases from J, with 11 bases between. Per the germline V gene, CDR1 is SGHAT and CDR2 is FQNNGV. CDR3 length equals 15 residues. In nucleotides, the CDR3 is TGTGCCAGCAGCTTATCAACGGTAGGCTCCTACGAGCAGTACTTC. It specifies CASSLSTVGSYEQYF.

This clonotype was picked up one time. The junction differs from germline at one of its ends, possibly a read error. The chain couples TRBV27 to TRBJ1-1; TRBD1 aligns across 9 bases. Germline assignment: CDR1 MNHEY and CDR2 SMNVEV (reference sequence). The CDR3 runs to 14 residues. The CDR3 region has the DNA TGTGCCAGCAGTAGGGACAGGGAGAACACTGAAGCTTGCTTT. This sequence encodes CASSRDRENTEACF.

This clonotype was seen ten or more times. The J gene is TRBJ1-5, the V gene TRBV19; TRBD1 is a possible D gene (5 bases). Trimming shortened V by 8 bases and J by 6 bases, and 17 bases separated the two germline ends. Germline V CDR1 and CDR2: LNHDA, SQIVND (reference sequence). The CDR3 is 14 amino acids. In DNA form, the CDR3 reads TGTGCCAGTGCCTCTGGGGGAAGCCCTCAGCCCCAGCATTTT. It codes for CASASGGSPQPQHF.

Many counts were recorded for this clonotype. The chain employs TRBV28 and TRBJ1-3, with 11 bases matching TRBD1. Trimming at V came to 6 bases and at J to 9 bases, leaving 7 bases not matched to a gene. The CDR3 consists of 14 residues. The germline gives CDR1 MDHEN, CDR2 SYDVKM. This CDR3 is CASSWTGGPTTIYF. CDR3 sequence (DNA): TGTGCCAGCAGCTGGACAGGGGGCCCCACCACCATATATTTT.